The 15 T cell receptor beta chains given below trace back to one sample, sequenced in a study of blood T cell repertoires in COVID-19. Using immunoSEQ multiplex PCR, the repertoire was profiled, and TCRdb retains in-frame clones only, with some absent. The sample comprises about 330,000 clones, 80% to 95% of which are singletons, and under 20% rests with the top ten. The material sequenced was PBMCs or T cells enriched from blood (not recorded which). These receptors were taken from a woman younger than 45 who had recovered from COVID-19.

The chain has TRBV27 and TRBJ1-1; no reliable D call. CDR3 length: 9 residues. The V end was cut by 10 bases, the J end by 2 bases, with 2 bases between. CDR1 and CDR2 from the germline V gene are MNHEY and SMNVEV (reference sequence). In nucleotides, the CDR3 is TGTGCCACTAACACTGAAGCTTTCTTT. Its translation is CATNTEAFF.

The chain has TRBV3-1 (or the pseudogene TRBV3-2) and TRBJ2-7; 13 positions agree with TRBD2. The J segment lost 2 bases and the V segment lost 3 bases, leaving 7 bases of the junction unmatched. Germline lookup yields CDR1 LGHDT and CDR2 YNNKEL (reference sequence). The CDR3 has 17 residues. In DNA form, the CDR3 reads TGTGCCAGCAGCCATAAACTAGCGGGAGGGCCAACCTACGAGCAGTACTTC. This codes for CASSHKLAGGPTYEQYF.

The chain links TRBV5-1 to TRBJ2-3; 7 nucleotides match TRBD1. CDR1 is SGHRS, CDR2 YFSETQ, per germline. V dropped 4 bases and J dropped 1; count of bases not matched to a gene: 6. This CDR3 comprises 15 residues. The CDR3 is CASSGQGVGTDTQYF. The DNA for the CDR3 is TGCGCCAGCAGCGGGCAGGGGGTTGGCACAGATACGCAGTATTTT.

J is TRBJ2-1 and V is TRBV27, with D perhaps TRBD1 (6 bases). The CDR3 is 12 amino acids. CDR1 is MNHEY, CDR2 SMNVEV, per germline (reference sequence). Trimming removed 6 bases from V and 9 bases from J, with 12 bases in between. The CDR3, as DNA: TGTGCCAGCAGAAAGGACAGTGGTGAGCAGTTCTTC. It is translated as CASRKDSGEQFF.

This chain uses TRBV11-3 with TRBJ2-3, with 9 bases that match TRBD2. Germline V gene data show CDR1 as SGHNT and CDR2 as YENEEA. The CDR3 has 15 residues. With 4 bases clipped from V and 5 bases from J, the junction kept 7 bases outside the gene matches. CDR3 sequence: CASSYQAGGVDTQYF. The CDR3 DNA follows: TGTGCCAGCAGCTACCAGGCGGGGGGGGTAGATACGCAGTATTTT. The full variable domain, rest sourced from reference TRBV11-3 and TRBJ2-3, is EAGVVQSPRYKIIEKKQPVAFWCNPISGHNTLYWYLQNLGQGPELLIRYENEEAVDDSQLPKDRFSAERLKGVDSTLKIQPAELGDSAVYLCASSYQAGGVDTQYFGPGTRLTVL.

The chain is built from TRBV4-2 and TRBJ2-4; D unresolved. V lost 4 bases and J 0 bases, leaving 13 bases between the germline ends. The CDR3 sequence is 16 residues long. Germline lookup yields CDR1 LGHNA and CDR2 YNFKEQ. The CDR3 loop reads CASSPPMGLAKNIQYF. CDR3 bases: TGTGCCAGCAGCCCCCCCATGGGCTTAGCCAAAAACATTCAGTACTTC.

The CDR3 region is CASSEMRGTGVLLLNEQFF. The CDR3 DNA follows: TGTGCCAGCAGTGAAATGCGGGGGACGGGGGTTTTGCTGCTCAATGAGCAGTTCTTC. The chain links TRBV6-1 to TRBJ2-1, with TRBD2 identical over 7 bases. This CDR3 has 19 residues. The V and J ends lost 2 bases and 6 bases, in that order; junction bases with no gene match: 19. CDR1 is MNHNS and CDR2 is SASEGT in the germline V gene.

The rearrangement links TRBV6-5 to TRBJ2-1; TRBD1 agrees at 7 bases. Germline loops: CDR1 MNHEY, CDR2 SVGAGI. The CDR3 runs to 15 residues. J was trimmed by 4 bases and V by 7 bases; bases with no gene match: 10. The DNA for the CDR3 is TGTGCCAGCACCCACAGACAGGGACCTTACAATGAGCAGTTCTTC. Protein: CASTHRQGPYNEQFF.

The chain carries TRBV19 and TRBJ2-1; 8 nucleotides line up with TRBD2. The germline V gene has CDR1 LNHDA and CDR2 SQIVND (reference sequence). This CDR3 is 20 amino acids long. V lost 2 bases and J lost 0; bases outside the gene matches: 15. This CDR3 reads CASSIRGFAGGRSSYNEQFF. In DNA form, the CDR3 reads TGTGCCAGTAGTATACGAGGATTCGCGGGAGGCCGTAGCTCCTACAATGAGCAGTTCTTC.

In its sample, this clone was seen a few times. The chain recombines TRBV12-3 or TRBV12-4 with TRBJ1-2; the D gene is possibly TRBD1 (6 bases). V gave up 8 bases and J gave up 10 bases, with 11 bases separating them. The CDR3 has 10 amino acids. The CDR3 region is CASGRDIYTF. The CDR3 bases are TGTGCCAGCGGAAGGGACATCTACACCTTC.

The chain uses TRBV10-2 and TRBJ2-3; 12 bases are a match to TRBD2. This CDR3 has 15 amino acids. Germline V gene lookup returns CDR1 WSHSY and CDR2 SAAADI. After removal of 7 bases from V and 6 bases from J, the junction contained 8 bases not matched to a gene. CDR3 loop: CASTSPGLAGDTQYF. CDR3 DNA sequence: TGCGCCAGCACATCCCCCGGACTAGCGGGGGATACGCAGTATTTT.

CDR3 in amino acids: CASSLKGTPDSGNTIYF. The CDR3 region has the DNA TGTGCCAGCAGCTTAAAGGGGACACCGGACAGCGGAAACACCATATATTTT. The chain joins TRBV7-3 to TRBJ1-3, with a tentative D call TRBD1 (6 bases). Trimming left V 1 base short and J 4 bases short, with 17 bases between. Germline V gene sequence: CDR1 SGHTA, CDR2 FQGTGA. The CDR3 covers 17 residues.

The CDR3 DNA sequence: TGTGCCAGCTCACCAGTAACAGGGACCTCCACAGATACGCAGTATTTT. This sequence encodes CASSPVTGTSTDTQYF. The chain is built from TRBV18 and TRBJ2-3; a weak D match, TRBD1 (6 bases). Germline CDR1 is KGHSH and CDR2 is LQKENI. Between the trimmed V and J ends, which lost 2 bases and 2 bases, there was a span of 14 bases. The CDR3 length is 16 residues.

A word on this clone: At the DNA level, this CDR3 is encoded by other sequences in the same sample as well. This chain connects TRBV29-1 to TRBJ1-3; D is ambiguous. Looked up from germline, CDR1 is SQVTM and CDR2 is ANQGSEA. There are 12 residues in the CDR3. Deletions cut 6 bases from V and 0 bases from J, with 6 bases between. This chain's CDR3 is CSVRGSGNTIYF. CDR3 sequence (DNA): TGCAGCGTGCGGGGCTCTGGAAACACCATATATTTT.

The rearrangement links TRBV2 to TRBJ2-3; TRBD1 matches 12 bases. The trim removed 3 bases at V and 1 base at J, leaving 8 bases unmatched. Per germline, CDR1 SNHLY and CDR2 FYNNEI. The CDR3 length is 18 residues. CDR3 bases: TGTGCCAGCAGTGAGGGACAGGGGGCGTTAGTGGGCACAGATACGCAGTATTTT. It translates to CASSEGQGALVGTDTQYF.